This TCR beta chain derives from a study of shared clonotypes between healthy human individuals. Background on the study: Per donor, CD8 memory used one plate, CD8 naive used two, CD4 memory used three and CD4 naive used three.

This clone was seen just once. The CDR3 loop spans 15 amino acids. Per germline, CDR1 MGHDK and CDR2 SYGVNS. V dropped 3 bases and J dropped 8; count of bases not matched to a gene: 9. Clones were sequenced by immunoSEQ multiplex PCR, and TCRdb holds only the in-frame ones, with some missing. The sample lists around 2.3 million clones, under 97% occurring once. The sequenced material came from naive CD4+ T cells sorted from blood. Subset meaning: CD45RA+ positively selected. The V call is TRBV25-1, the J call TRBJ2-3; TRBD2 aligns across 9 bases. The receptor was derived from a man younger than 30 in good health. The CDR3 reads CASSDLAGSVATQYF. The CDR3 nucleotides read TGTGCCAGCAGTGACCTAGCGGGGTCTGTTGCTACGCAGTATTTT.